Detailed here is one T cell receptor beta chain. Its matching antigen is unknown. TCRdb's copy holds only in-frame clones and misses some; the assay was immunoSEQ multiplex PCR. Of 2 million to 3 million clones in the sample, roughly 93% were seen once. The data stem from a study of shared clonotypes between healthy human individuals. Findings and limits, study-wide: The four-donor shared clonotypes exceeded non-shared clonotypes in generation probability, with non-shared ones scoring lower.

This TCR was recovered from a man aged 18-30 years in good health. Some clones in this sample may be carry-over from other donors' samples. Sequenced sample: naive CD4+ T cells from PBMCs. Subset of the sample: CD45RA+ positively selected.

The CDR3 bases are TGTGCCAGCAGCCAAGACAGGGGGAGCACAGATACGCAGTATTTT. Protein product: CASSQDRGSTDTQYF. The chain combines TRBV14 with TRBJ2-3, with 7 bases aligning to TRBD1. J lost 0 bases, V lost 0 bases, and 0 bases had no gene match. Germline-derived CDR1 and CDR2 are SGHDN and FVKESK. This CDR3 comprises 15 residues.